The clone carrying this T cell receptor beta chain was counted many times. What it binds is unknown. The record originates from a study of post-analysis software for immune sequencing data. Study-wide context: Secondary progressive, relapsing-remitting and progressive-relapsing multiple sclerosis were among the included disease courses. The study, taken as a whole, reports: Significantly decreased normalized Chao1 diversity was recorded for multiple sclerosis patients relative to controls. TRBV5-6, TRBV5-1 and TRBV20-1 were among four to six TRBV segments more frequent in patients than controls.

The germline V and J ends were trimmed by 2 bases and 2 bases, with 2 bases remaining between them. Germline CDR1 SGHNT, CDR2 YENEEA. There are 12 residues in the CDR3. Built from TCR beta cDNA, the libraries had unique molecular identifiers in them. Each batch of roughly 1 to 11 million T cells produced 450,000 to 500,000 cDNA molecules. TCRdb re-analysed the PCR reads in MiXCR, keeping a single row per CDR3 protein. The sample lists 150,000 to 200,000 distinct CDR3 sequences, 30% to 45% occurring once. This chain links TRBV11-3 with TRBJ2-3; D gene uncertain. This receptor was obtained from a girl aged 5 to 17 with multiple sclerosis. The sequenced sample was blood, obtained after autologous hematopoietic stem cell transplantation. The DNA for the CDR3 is TGTGCCAGCAGCTTACACACAGATACGCAGTATTTT. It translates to CASSLHTDTQYF.